This T cell receptor (beta chain) was sequenced for a study of blood T cell repertoires in COVID-19. Assay used: immunoSEQ multiplex PCR; TCRdb lists only in-frame clones, some missing. The table lists roughly 130,000 clones, about 80% of them singletons, with about 9.5% in the top ten. The CDR3 spans 14 residues. CDR1 LGHNT and CDR2 FRNRAP come from the germline V gene. Losses at the gene ends were 6 bases for V and 6 bases for J; bases not matched to a gene: 7. The sample consisted of peripheral blood. The J gene is TRBJ1-5, the V gene TRBV12-5, with TRBD1 identical over 8 bases. The source of this sequence is a man aged 40-49 years with active or convalescent COVID-19. CDR3 DNA sequence: TGTGCTAGTGGGGACAGGGAAAGTAGTCAGCCCCAGCATTTT. Encoded protein: CASGDRESSQPQHF.